The clone carrying this T cell receptor (beta chain) was found a few times. TCRbeta library construction was performed incorporating unique molecular identifiers. TCRdb fed the PCR reads into MiXCR, producing one record per CDR3 protein. The profile shows roughly 300,000 distinct CDR3 sequences, over 9% of them singletons. This specimen belongs to a study of T-cell reconstitution after alpha-beta-depleted transplantation in children. Per germline, CDR1 SGHTA and CDR2 FQGNSA. CDR3 size: 15 residues. The V gene lost 7 bases and the J gene lost 0 bases, with 16 bases spanning the gap. The chain links TRBV7-2 to TRBJ2-7, with D perhaps TRBD1 or TRBD2 (6 bases each). The sequences come from PBMCs from the stem cell graft donor, collected from the stem cell graft. The source of this sequence is a human donor who donated a stem cell graft to a child with acute lymphoblastic leukemia. The CDR3: CASTPGDGSSYEQYF. The CDR3 DNA reads as TGTGCCAGCACCCCAGGGGACGGGAGCTCCTACGAGCAGTACTTC. The full variable domain, rest sourced from reference TRBV7-2 and TRBJ2-7, is GAGVSQSPSNKVTEKGKDVELRCDPISGHTALYWYRQSLGQGLEFLIYFQGNSAPDKSGLPSDRFSAERTGGSVSTLTIQRTQQEDSAVYLCASTPGDGSSYEQYFGPGTRLTVT.